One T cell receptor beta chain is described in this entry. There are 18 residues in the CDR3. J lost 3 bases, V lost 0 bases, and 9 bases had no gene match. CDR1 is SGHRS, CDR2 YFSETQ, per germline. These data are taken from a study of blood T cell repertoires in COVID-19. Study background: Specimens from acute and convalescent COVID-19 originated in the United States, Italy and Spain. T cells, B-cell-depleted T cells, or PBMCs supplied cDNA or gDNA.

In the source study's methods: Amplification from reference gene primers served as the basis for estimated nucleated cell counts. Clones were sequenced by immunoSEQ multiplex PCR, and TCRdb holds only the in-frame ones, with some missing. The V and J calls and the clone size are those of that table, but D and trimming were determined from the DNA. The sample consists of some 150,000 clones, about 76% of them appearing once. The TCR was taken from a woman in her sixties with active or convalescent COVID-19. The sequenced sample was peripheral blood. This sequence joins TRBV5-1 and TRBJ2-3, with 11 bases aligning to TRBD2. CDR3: CASSLETSGSSGTDTQYF. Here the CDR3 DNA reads TGCGCCAGCAGCTTGGAAACTAGCGGGAGTTCGGGAACAGATACGCAGTATTTT.